These T cell receptor beta chains were read from a single sample in a study of blood T cell repertoires in COVID-19. Only in-frame clones appear in the TCRdb table, and some are missing; sequencing was by immunoSEQ multiplex PCR. The repertoire holds hundreds of thousands of clones, with about 88% as singletons. Sequenced: PBMCs or T cells enriched from blood (not recorded which). These receptors were obtained from a young woman who had been exposed to COVID-19. CDR3s include the opening cysteine and the closing phenylalanine or tryptophan. A D gene is named only where the DNA matches it firmly. Clone size is not always given. Where it is, it says once, few, many or a class for expanded clones.

cdr3_aa cdr3_nt v_call clone_size j_call d_call
CASRYSLIGQSNQPQHF TGTGCCAGTAGATATTCGTTAATCGGACAAAGCAATCAGCCCCAGCATTTT TRBV19 . TRBJ1-5 .
CASSAQLQGNEKLFF TGTGCCAGCAGTGCGCAGTTACAGGGTAATGAAAAACTGTTTTTT TRBV2 . TRBJ1-4 .
CASSLGTSGSYEQYF TGTGCCAGCAGCCTCGGGACATCCGGAAGCTACGAGCAGTACTTC TRBV7-6 . TRBJ2-7 .
CASQRPGQGTFEQYF TGTGCCAGCCAAAGACCGGGACAGGGGACATTTGAGCAGTACTTC TRBV2 . TRBJ2-7 TRBD1
CASSQRGAYEVGVEQFF TGTGCCAGCAGCCAACGCGGGGCCTATGAGGTCGGGGTTGAGCAGTTCTTC TRBV11-2 . TRBJ2-1 .
CASSLLAQTEAFF TGTGCCAGCAGTTTACTTGCGCAAACTGAAGCTTTCTTT TRBV28 . TRBJ1-1 .
CASSLEQGNYGYTF TGTGCCAGCAGCTTAGAACAGGGGAACTATGGCTACACCTTC TRBV7-9 . TRBJ1-2 TRBD1
CASSELGGGTDTQYF TGTGCCAGCAGTGAATTGGGGGGGGGCACAGATACGCAGTATTTT TRBV25-1 once TRBJ2-3 TRBD2
CASRLVAGGPVISDTQYF TGCGCCAGCAGATTGGTAGCGGGAGGGCCAGTGATCTCAGATACGCAGTATTTT TRBV5-1 . TRBJ2-3 TRBD2
CSAQGSYEQYF TGCAGCGCCCAGGGGTCCTACGAGCAGTACTTC TRBV29-1 . TRBJ2-7 .